The 28 T cell receptor beta chains reported below all come from one sample, sequenced in a study of cytotoxic CD8 clonotypes in ibrutinib-treated CLL. Some clones are missing from TCRdb's copy, which holds only in-frame ones; the method was immunoSEQ multiplex PCR. The table has 300,000 or so clones, roughly 67% seen once. The material was PBMCs, obtained after 36 months of ibrutinib treatment. The receptors come from a human donor with chronic lymphocytic leukemia.

This sequence joins TRBV2 and TRBJ2-5; TRBD2 matches at 16 bases. The V gene's germline CDR1 is SNHLY and CDR2 FYNNEI. The CDR3 totals 17 residues. J gave up 5 bases and V 4 bases, and 7 bases lay outside the gene matches. CDR3: CASSAGLAGGSRETQYF. Here the CDR3 DNA reads TGTGCCAGCAGTGCGGGACTAGCGGGAGGGAGCAGGGAGACCCAGTACTTC.

In regard to this clone: Other DNA sequences in the same sample also yield this CDR3. The rearrangement links TRBV15 to TRBJ2-7; D uncertain. Trimming removed 3 bases from V and 1 base from J, with 7 bases in between. CDR3 size: 13 residues. CDR1 is LNHNV, CDR2 YYDKDF, per germline (reference sequence). In DNA form, the CDR3 reads TGTGCCACCAGCAGGGGCGGATCCTACGAGCAGTACTTC. It codes for CATSRGGSYEQYF.

The chain combines TRBV5-1 with TRBJ2-3; D not certain. CDR1 and CDR2 (germline): SGHRS, YFSETQ. This CDR3 comprises 12 residues. V lost 5 bases and J lost 1, with 5 bases in between. In DNA, the CDR3 is TGCGCCAGCAGGAAGGGCACAGATACGCAGTATTTT. Translating gives CASRKGTDTQYF.

J is TRBJ1-4 and V is TRBV15, with D hard to call. CDR3 length: 13 amino acids. CDR1 LNHNV and CDR2 YYDKDF come from the germline V gene (reference sequence). Trimming took 3 bases from V and 4 from J, leaving 6 bases between them. The CDR3 DNA follows: TGTGCCACCAGCAGGGACGGTAATGAAAAACTGTTTTTT. Translation: CATSRDGNEKLFF.

This chain connects TRBV18 to TRBJ1-6; tentatively, D is TRBD1 (5 bases). Deletions cut 2 bases from V and 10 bases from J, with 12 bases between. This CDR3 spans 14 amino acids. Germline V gene lookup returns CDR1 KGHSH and CDR2 LQKENI. For the CDR3, the DNA is TGTGCCAGCTCACCATTAGGGGAAGGATCACCCCTCCACTTT. It is translated as CASSPLGEGSPLHF.

The chain links TRBV29-1 to TRBJ2-4, with TRBD2 identical over 9 bases. Trimming cost V 4 bases and J 3 bases; bases outside gene matches: 7. The CDR3 runs to 15 residues. Germline values: CDR1 SQVTM, CDR2 ANQGSEA. The CDR3 DNA sequence: TGCAGCGTTGCAGCGGGGGGTTTCAGCAAAAACATTCAGTACTTC. This sequence encodes CSVAAGGFSKNIQYF.

The gene calls are TRBV6-5 and TRBJ2-7; 9 positions agree with TRBD1. The CDR3 runs to 15 residues. Germline lookup yields CDR1 MNHEY and CDR2 SVGAGI. Losses at the gene ends were 2 bases for V and 3 bases for J; bases not matched to a gene: 5. The CDR3 coding sequence is TGTGCCAGCAGTTACGGTGGGACAGGGATCTACGAGCAGTACTTC. This sequence encodes CASSYGGTGIYEQYF.

The chain carries TRBV18 and TRBJ1-2; D possibly corresponds to TRBD1 (5 bases). V was cut by 3 bases and J by 8 bases, with 19 bases left in between. Germline lookup yields CDR1 KGHSH and CDR2 LQKENI. This CDR3 region has 15 residues. CDR3 sequence (DNA): TGTGCCAGCTCACCGTGGATCGGGACCCCTCTAGGCTACACCTTC. Encoded protein: CASSPWIGTPLGYTF.

This clone was found once. The rearrangement uses TRBV29-1 and TRBJ2-1; TRBD2 matches 14 bases. The CDR3 has 18 amino acids. Germline V CDR1 and CDR2: SQVTM, ANQGSEA. Trimming cost V 1 base and J 0 bases; bases outside gene matches: 5. CDR3 sequence reads: CSVEGLAGGLSSYNEQFF. CDR3 nucleotides: TGCAGCGTTGAAGGACTAGCGGGAGGGCTGAGCTCCTACAATGAGCAGTTCTTC.

J is TRBJ2-7 and V is TRBV7-8; D is uncertain. Germline-derived CDR1 and CDR2 are SGHVS and FQNEAQ. Trimming removed 3 bases at V and 2 bases at J, with 11 bases between. The CDR3 length is 14 residues. CDR3 sequence: CASSFDGETYEQYF. The CDR3, as DNA: TGTGCCAGCAGCTTCGACGGAGAAACCTACGAGCAGTACTTC.

This clone was observed a handful of times. The chain joins TRBV11-2 to TRBJ2-7; D ambiguous. This CDR3 has 13 residues. Germline V lookup: CDR1 SGHAT, CDR2 FQNNGV. V was cut by 3 bases and J by 1 base, with 7 bases left in between. The CDR3 nucleotides read TGTGCCAGCAGCTTCCCAGGATCCTACGAGCAGTACTTC. Its protein product is CASSFPGSYEQYF.

The chain uses TRBV5-1 and TRBJ2-5, with a tentative D call TRBD2 (5 bases). Germline V CDR1 and CDR2: SGHRS, YFSETQ. Trimming took 4 bases from V and 4 from J, leaving 11 bases between them. The CDR3 length is 13 residues. This chain's CDR3 is CASSGGQSETQYF. The CDR3, as DNA: TGCGCCAGCAGCGGCGGGCAGTCAGAGACCCAGTACTTC. Looking up the rest from reference TRBV5-1 and TRBJ2-5 gives the full variable domain: KAGVTQTPRYLIKTRGQQVTLSCSPISGHRSVSWYQQTPGQGLQFLFEYFSETQRNKGNFPGRFSGRQFSNSRSEMNVSTLELGDSALYLCASSGGQSETQYFGPGTRLLVL.

This rearrangement joins TRBV28 to TRBJ1-2; 8 positions match TRBD1. Looked up from germline, CDR1 is MDHEN and CDR2 is SYDVKM. The ends lost 6 bases at V and 4 bases at J; junction bases unmatched: 10. The CDR3 sequence is 15 residues long. CDR3 amino acids: CASRERTGTFYGYTF. CDR3 DNA sequence: TGTGCCAGCAGGGAACGGACAGGGACCTTCTATGGCTACACCTTC.

This clone turned up a few times. V gene TRBV27 combines with J gene TRBJ2-1; tentatively, D is TRBD2 (6 bases). Germline-derived CDR1 and CDR2 are MNHEY and SMNVEV (reference sequence). Trimming took off 5 bases at V and 8 bases at J, with 16 bases between the two ends. The CDR3 consists of 14 residues. CDR3 in amino acids: CASSQRGVLHEQFF. The CDR3 region has the DNA TGTGCCAGCAGTCAACGCGGGGTGCTCCATGAGCAGTTCTTC.

The chain links TRBV7-2 to TRBJ2-3, with TRBD2 matching over 8 bases. V dropped 5 bases and J dropped 6; count of bases not matched to a gene: 10. CDR3 length: 15 residues. The germline V gene has CDR1 SGHTA and CDR2 FQGNSA. CDR3 in amino acids: CASSLPGGRSDTQYF. As DNA, the CDR3 is TGTGCCAGCAGCCTGCCGGGAGGGAGGTCGGATACGCAGTATTTT.

This rearrangement joins TRBV6-6 to TRBJ1-5; possible D gene TRBD1, 5 bases. Germline CDR1 MNHNY, CDR2 SVGAGI (reference sequence). This CDR3 has 14 amino acids. V was cut by 6 bases and J by 0 bases, with 9 bases left in between. CDR3 nucleotides: TGTGCCAGCAGGACGACAGCTAGCAATCAGCCCCAGCATTTT. Translating gives CASRTTASNQPQHF.

The V gene is TRBV6-5, the J gene TRBJ2-7; 7 nucleotides agree with TRBD2. The germline CDR1 and CDR2 sequences are MNHEY and SVGAGI. This CDR3 has 15 residues. V was clipped by 4 bases and J by 1 base; unmatched bases: 7. CDR3 nucleotides: TGTGCCAGCAGTTCCCTAGCGGCAGTATCCTACGAGCAGTACTTC. This gives the protein CASSSLAAVSYEQYF.

CDR3 sequence (DNA): TGTGCCAGCAGTCCCTCGGACGGATCCTACGAGCAGTACTTC. This translates into CASSPSDGSYEQYF. The chain combines TRBV28 with TRBJ2-7; D is unresolved. Germline lookup yields CDR1 MDHEN and CDR2 SYDVKM. Trimming stripped 5 bases from V and 1 base from J, with 12 bases between. This CDR3 is 14 amino acids long.

The chain has TRBV5-1 and TRBJ2-5; D not resolved. Looked up from germline, CDR1 is SGHRS and CDR2 is YFSETQ. The V gene lost 1 base and the J gene lost 2 bases, with 12 bases spanning the gap. The CDR3 totals 15 residues. The CDR3 nucleotides read TGCGCCAGCAGCTTGTATATCGGTGAGCAAGAGACCCAGTACTTC. Translated: CASSLYIGEQETQYF.

The chain is built from TRBV11-1 and TRBJ2-1, with D possibly being TRBD1 or TRBD2 (5 bases each). Trimming stripped 1 base from V and 2 bases from J, with 9 bases between. Germline loops: CDR1 SGHAT, CDR2 FQDESV (reference sequence). This CDR3 contains 15 residues. The CDR3 DNA reads as TGTGCCAGCAGCTTAGTGGGGGATGCCTACAATGAGCAGTTCTTC. Amino acids: CASSLVGDAYNEQFF. Filled out from reference TRBV11-1 and TRBJ2-1, the complete variable domain reads EAEVAQSPRYKITEKSQAVAFWCDPISGHATLYWYRQILGQGPELLVQFQDESVVDDSQLPKDRFSAERLKGVDSTLKIQPAELGDSAMYLCASSLVGDAYNEQFFGPGTRLTVL.

This chain joins TRBV2 and TRBJ2-3; D remains unclear. V lost 5 bases, J lost 8 bases, and 11 bases lay in between. The V gene's germline CDR1 is SNHLY and CDR2 FYNNEI. This CDR3 has 12 amino acids. CDR3 in amino acids: CASSLKLGTQYF. The CDR3 DNA reads TGTGCCAGCAGTCTGAAGCTGGGTACGCAGTATTTT.

The rearrangement uses TRBV29-1 and TRBJ2-5, with 7 bases lining up with TRBD2. V trimming: 7 bases; J trimming: 5 bases; junction bases outside the gene matches: 7. CDR1 is SQVTM and CDR2 is ANQGSEA in the germline V gene. The CDR3 consists of 12 residues. In DNA form, the CDR3 reads TGCAGCGCTGATCGGGGAGGGGAGACCCAGTACTTC. This translates into CSADRGGETQYF.

The CDR3 spells CASSGARGSEQYF. The CDR3 DNA is TGCGCCAGCAGCGGAGCGAGAGGTTCCGAGCAGTACTTC. The chain links TRBV5-1 to TRBJ2-7, with D uncertain. There are 13 residues in the CDR3. Between the trimmed V and J ends, which lost 4 bases and 6 bases, there was a span of 14 bases. CDR1 and CDR2 (germline): SGHRS, YFSETQ.

The rearrangement uses TRBV4-1 and TRBJ2-1; D perhaps matches TRBD1 (7 bases). Trimming stripped 4 bases from V and 2 bases from J, with 18 bases between. The CDR3 has 17 amino acids. Per germline, CDR1 MGHRA and CDR2 YSYEKL. This CDR3 is CASSPGGGHQTYNEQFF. DNA of the CDR3: TGCGCCAGCAGCCCAGGGGGAGGACACCAAACCTACAATGAGCAGTTCTTC.

The V call is TRBV5-4, the J call TRBJ2-7; maybe TRBD2 (5 bases). Between the trimmed V and J ends, which lost 0 bases and 1 base, there was a span of 8 bases. The CDR3 totals 14 residues. Germline values: CDR1 SGHNT, CDR2 YYREEE (reference sequence). CDR3 amino acids: CASSLVRGSYEQYF. The DNA for the CDR3 is TGTGCCAGCAGCTTGGTTCGGGGATCCTACGAGCAGTACTTC. Supplemented by reference TRBV5-4 and TRBJ2-7, the full variable domain reads ETGVTQSPTHLIKTRGQQVTLRCSSQSGHNTVSWYQQALGQGPQFIFQYYREEENGRGNFPPRFSGLQFPNYSSELNVNALELDDSALYLCASSLVRGSYEQYFGPGTRLTVT.

The DNA of the CDR3 is TGCAGTGCCAGGACTGGGGAGACCCAGTACTTC. This codes for CSARTGETQYF. The chain has TRBV20-1 and TRBJ2-5, with D possibly TRBD2 on 5 matching bases. Germline CDR1 and CDR2: DFQATT and SNEGSKA (reference sequence). Trimming stripped 6 bases from V and 5 bases from J, with 10 bases between. CDR3 length: 11 amino acids.

The chain carries TRBV4-1 and TRBJ2-2; D is ambiguous. The V end was cut by 1 base, the J end by 5 bases, with 11 bases between. The CDR3 contains 15 residues. Germline CDR1 is MGHRA and CDR2 is YSYEKL. The CDR3 is CASSQVFVGTGELFF. The CDR3 bases are TGCGCCAGCAGCCAAGTTTTCGTTGGGACCGGGGAGCTGTTTTTT.

The CDR3 reads CAISEGLNTEAFF. CDR3 nucleotide sequence: TGTGCCATCAGTGAGGGGTTGAACACTGAAGCTTTCTTT. This rearrangement joins TRBV10-3 to TRBJ1-1; D is ambiguous. Germline CDR1 is ENHRY and CDR2 is SYGVKD. Trimming pared 2 bases from V and 0 bases from J, leaving 4 bases between. CDR3 length: 13 amino acids.